These 18 T cell receptor beta chains came from one sample sequenced in a study of graft-versus-host responses after intestinal transplantation. Assay: immunoSEQ multiplex PCR; the TCRdb copy retains only in-frame clones and omits some. In the table there are 130,000 to 150,000 clones, 92% of which are singletons. These TCRs' antigens remain unknown. The starting material was unstimulated CD4+ T cells sorted from spleen or lymph node cells, obtained before intestinal transplant. These receptor sequences come from a human donor who received an intestinal transplant.

The chain uses TRBV19 and TRBJ2-1; tentative D call: TRBD2 (5 bases). From germline, CDR1 is LNHDA and CDR2 SQIVND (reference sequence). V was cut by 7 bases and J by 3 bases, with 16 bases left in between. The CDR3 consists of 15 residues. DNA for the CDR3: TGTGCCAGTACTAGGGAGATAGGTGGCTACAATGAGCAGTTCTTC. Amino acid sequence: CASTREIGGYNEQFF.

This clone was counted a single time. The chain carries TRBV5-1 and TRBJ2-1; 13 bases are shared with TRBD2. CDR3 size: 17 residues. V trimming: 3 bases; J trimming: 6 bases; junction bases outside the gene matches: 9. Germline CDR1 SGHRS, CDR2 YFSETQ. Here the CDR3 reads CASSSHRLAGGSNEQFF. The CDR3 DNA reads as TGCGCCAGCAGCTCCCACCGACTAGCGGGAGGTAGCAATGAGCAGTTCTTC.

J is TRBJ2-1 and V is TRBV29-1, with TRBD2 identical over 9 bases. V was pared by 6 bases and J by 6 bases, with 15 bases of the junction left unmatched. This CDR3 contains 16 residues. Germline CDR1 and CDR2: SQVTM and ANQGSEA. CDR3 sequence: CSVSQIAGASGNEQFF. The CDR3 nucleotides read TGCAGCGTCAGTCAGATAGCGGGAGCCTCCGGCAATGAGCAGTTCTTC.

The chain uses TRBV5-4 and TRBJ2-3, with 8 bases that match TRBD2. The CDR3 totals 16 residues. V shed 0 bases, J shed 5 bases, and the junction held 8 bases outside the gene matches. Germline V gene sequence: CDR1 SGHNT, CDR2 YYREEE (reference sequence). The CDR3 nucleotides are TGTGCCAGCAGCTTGGCACGGGAGGGCGGGAGAGATACGCAGTATTTT. Translated: CASSLAREGGRDTQYF.

The rearrangement joins TRBV27 to TRBJ2-7; 8 bases agree with TRBD1. The V gene's germline CDR1 is MNHEY and CDR2 SMNVEV (reference sequence). The trim removed 5 bases at V and 0 bases at J, leaving 9 bases unmatched. The CDR3 consists of 16 residues. The CDR3 DNA reads as TGTGCCAGCAGTATGACCGGGACAGGCGTCTCCTACGAGCAGTACTTC. It translates to CASSMTGTGVSYEQYF.

The V call is TRBV5-1, the J call TRBJ1-1; D is ambiguous. Trimming stripped 0 bases from V and 5 bases from J, with 8 bases between. The CDR3 runs to 13 residues. From germline, CDR1 is SGHRS and CDR2 YFSETQ. For the CDR3, the DNA is TGCGCCAGCAGCTTGGGGCGCGGGACTGAAGCTTTCTTT. Its protein product is CASSLGRGTEAFF.

The chain uses TRBV28 and TRBJ2-4; TRBD1 is a possible D gene (5 bases). The CDR3 is 14 amino acids. Between the trimmed V and J ends, which lost 4 bases and 5 bases, there was a span of 12 bases. Germline lookup yields CDR1 MDHEN and CDR2 SYDVKM. CDR3 sequence reads: CASSSADSENIQYF. The DNA for the CDR3 is TGTGCCAGCAGTTCCGCCGACAGTGAAAACATTCAGTACTTC.

The sample holds a few counts of this clone. This chain connects TRBV6-5 to TRBJ2-7, with 9 bases aligning to TRBD1. V lost 6 bases to trimming and J lost 5 bases; unmatched junction nucleotides: 2. CDR1 MNHEY and CDR2 SVGAGI come from the germline V gene. The CDR3 contains 12 residues. As DNA, the CDR3 is TGTGCCAGCAGGTACAGGGGGCACGAGCAGTACTTC. Amino acids: CASRYRGHEQYF.

This clone was seen a single time. The rearrangement uses TRBV27 and TRBJ1-5, with D possibly being TRBD1 (5 bases). This CDR3 contains 15 residues. The ends were cut back, 3 bases at V and 0 bases at J, with 9 bases in the middle. Germline CDR1 and CDR2: MNHEY and SMNVEV (reference sequence). The CDR3 coding sequence is TGTGCCAGCAGTTTTAACGGACATAGCAATCAGCCCCAGCATTTT. This codes for CASSFNGHSNQPQHF.

The chain links TRBV4-2 to TRBJ2-7; D remains unclear. V was clipped by 0 bases and J by 4 bases, with 4 bases between them. CDR1 is LGHNA and CDR2 is YNFKEQ in the germline V gene. CDR3 length equals 12 residues. CDR3 region: CASSQESYEQYF. CDR3 nucleotide sequence: TGTGCCAGCAGCCAAGAAAGTTACGAGCAGTACTTC.

This chain uses TRBV6-4 with TRBJ2-5, with 8 bases matching TRBD1. The length of the CDR3 is 17 residues. CDR1 is MRHNA, CDR2 SNTAGT, per germline. Losses at the gene ends were 6 bases for V and 5 bases for J; bases not matched to a gene: 17. CDR3 protein: CASSPTTFRGPGETQYF. DNA for the CDR3: TGTGCCAGCAGCCCTACAACCTTCAGGGGGCCGGGTGAGACCCAGTACTTC.

The chain carries TRBV5-1 and TRBJ2-4; 7 bases fit TRBD2. J was trimmed by 4 bases and V by 4 bases; bases with no gene match: 11. In germline, CDR1 is SGHRS, CDR2 YFSETQ. The CDR3 totals 16 residues. CDR3 DNA sequence: TGCGCCAGCAGCCCCAGACTAGCTTCGGTAAAAAACATTCAGTACTTC. Residues: CASSPRLASVKNIQYF.

This clone appeared a single time. The junction and the germline gene differ at one end; a read error may be behind it. This sequence joins TRBV7-9 and TRBJ2-5, with 8 nucleotides matching TRBD2. This CDR3 is 16 amino acids long. Looked up from germline, CDR1 is SEHNR and CDR2 is FQNEAQ (reference sequence). CDR3 coding DNA: TGTGCCAGCAGCTTAGCCTTTGGACTAGCCCAAGAAACCCAGTACTTC. Residues: CASSLAFGLAQETQYF.

The chain combines TRBV30 with TRBJ2-3, with D unclear. V was cut by 2 bases and J by 5 bases, with 8 bases left in between. Germline CDR1 reads GTSNPN; CDR2 reads SVGIG (reference sequence). CDR3 size: 12 residues. CDR3 nucleotides: TGTGCCTGGAGTAGCTTGGGAGATACGCAGTATTTT. It encodes CAWSSLGDTQYF. Based on the CDR3 plus reference TRBV30 and TRBJ2-3, the full variable domain is SQTIHQWPATLVQPVGSPLSLECTVEGTSNPNLYWYRQAAGRGLQLLFYSVGIGQISSEVPQNLSASRPQDRQFILSSKKLLLSDSGFYLCAWSSLGDTQYFGPGTRLTVL.

V is TRBV6-1 and J is TRBJ1-1, with no clear D. The length of the CDR3 is 13 residues. Trimming stripped 7 bases from V and 4 bases from J, with 13 bases between. In germline, CDR1 is MNHNS, CDR2 SASEGT. The CDR3 loop reads CASNVGPGTEAFF. CDR3 DNA: TGTGCCAGCAATGTGGGCCCGGGCACTGAAGCTTTCTTT.

V and J are TRBV29-1 and TRBJ2-1; 8 bases map to TRBD2. This CDR3 is built from 14 residues. The junction had 4 bases not matched to a gene; V was cut back by 3 bases and J by 3 bases. CDR1 is SQVTM and CDR2 is ANQGSEA in the germline V gene. In DNA form, the CDR3 reads TGCAGCGTTGATGCACTAGCGGTCTACAATGAGCAGTTCTTC. It is translated as CSVDALAVYNEQFF.

V gene TRBV7-3 combines with J gene TRBJ2-3, with D possibly matching TRBD1 (5 bases). Trimming stripped 1 base from V and 2 bases from J, with 10 bases between. The CDR3 has 15 amino acids. The germline gives CDR1 SGHTA, CDR2 FQGTGA. The chain's CDR3 is CASSLRGLNTDTQYF. The CDR3 coding sequence is TGTGCCAGCAGCTTAAGGGGCCTAAACACAGATACGCAGTATTTT.

The chain combines TRBV6-5 with TRBJ1-1, with TRBD1 as a possible D gene (6 bases). CDR1 MNHEY and CDR2 SVGAGI come from the germline V gene. Trimming took 4 bases from V and 8 from J, leaving 17 bases between them. The CDR3 spans 14 residues. The CDR3 protein is CASSFGQMKVEAFF. CDR3 nucleotides: TGTGCCAGCAGTTTCGGACAGATGAAGGTCGAAGCTTTCTTT.